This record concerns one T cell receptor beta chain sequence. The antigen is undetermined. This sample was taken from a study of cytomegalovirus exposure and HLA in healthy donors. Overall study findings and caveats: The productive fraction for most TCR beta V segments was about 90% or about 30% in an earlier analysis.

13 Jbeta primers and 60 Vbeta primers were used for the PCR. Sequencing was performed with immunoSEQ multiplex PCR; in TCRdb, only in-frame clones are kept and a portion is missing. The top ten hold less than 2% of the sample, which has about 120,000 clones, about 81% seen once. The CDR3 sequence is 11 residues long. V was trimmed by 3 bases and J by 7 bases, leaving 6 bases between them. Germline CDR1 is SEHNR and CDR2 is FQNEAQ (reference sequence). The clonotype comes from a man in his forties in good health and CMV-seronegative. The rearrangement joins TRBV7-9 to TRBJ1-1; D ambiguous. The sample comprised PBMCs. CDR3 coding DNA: TGTGCCAGCAGCTTGCGGGATGAAGCTTTCTTT. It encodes CASSLRDEAFF.